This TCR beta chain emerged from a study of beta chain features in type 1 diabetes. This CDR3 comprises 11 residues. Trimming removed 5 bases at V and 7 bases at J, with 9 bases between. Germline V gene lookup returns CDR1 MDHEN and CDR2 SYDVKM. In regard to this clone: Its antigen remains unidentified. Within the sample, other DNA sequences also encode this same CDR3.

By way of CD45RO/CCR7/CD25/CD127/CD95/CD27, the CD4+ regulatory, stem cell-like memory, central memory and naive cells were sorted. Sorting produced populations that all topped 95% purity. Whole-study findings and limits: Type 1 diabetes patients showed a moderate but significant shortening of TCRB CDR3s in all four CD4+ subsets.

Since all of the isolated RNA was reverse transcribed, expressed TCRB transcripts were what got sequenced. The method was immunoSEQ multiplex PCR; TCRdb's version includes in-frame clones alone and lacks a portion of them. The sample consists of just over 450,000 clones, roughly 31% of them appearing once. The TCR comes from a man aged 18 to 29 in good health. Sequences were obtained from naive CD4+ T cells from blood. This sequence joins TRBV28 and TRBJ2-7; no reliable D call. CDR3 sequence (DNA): TGTGCCAGCAGTCTAAGTAGAGAGCAGTACTTC. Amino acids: CASSLSREQYF. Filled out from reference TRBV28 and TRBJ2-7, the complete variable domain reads DVKVTQSSRYLVKRTGEKVFLECVQDMDHENMFWYRQDPGLGLRLIYFSYDVKMKEKGDIPEGYSVSREKKERFSLILESASTNQTSMYLCASSLSREQYFGPGTRLTVT.